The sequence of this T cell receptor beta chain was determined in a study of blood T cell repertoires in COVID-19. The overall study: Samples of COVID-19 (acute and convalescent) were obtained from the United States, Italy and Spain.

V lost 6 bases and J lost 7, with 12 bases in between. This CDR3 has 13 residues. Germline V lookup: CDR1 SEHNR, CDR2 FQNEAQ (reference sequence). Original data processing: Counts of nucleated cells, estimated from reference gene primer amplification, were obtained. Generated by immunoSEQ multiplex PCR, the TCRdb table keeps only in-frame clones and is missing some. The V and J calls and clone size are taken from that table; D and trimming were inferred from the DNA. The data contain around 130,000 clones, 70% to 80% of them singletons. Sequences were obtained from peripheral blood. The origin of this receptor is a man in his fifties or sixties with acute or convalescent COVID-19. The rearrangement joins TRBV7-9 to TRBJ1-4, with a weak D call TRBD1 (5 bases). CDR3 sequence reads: CASSYQGGEKLFF. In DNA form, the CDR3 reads TGTGCCAGCAGTTATCAGGGTGGTGAAAAACTGTTTTTT.